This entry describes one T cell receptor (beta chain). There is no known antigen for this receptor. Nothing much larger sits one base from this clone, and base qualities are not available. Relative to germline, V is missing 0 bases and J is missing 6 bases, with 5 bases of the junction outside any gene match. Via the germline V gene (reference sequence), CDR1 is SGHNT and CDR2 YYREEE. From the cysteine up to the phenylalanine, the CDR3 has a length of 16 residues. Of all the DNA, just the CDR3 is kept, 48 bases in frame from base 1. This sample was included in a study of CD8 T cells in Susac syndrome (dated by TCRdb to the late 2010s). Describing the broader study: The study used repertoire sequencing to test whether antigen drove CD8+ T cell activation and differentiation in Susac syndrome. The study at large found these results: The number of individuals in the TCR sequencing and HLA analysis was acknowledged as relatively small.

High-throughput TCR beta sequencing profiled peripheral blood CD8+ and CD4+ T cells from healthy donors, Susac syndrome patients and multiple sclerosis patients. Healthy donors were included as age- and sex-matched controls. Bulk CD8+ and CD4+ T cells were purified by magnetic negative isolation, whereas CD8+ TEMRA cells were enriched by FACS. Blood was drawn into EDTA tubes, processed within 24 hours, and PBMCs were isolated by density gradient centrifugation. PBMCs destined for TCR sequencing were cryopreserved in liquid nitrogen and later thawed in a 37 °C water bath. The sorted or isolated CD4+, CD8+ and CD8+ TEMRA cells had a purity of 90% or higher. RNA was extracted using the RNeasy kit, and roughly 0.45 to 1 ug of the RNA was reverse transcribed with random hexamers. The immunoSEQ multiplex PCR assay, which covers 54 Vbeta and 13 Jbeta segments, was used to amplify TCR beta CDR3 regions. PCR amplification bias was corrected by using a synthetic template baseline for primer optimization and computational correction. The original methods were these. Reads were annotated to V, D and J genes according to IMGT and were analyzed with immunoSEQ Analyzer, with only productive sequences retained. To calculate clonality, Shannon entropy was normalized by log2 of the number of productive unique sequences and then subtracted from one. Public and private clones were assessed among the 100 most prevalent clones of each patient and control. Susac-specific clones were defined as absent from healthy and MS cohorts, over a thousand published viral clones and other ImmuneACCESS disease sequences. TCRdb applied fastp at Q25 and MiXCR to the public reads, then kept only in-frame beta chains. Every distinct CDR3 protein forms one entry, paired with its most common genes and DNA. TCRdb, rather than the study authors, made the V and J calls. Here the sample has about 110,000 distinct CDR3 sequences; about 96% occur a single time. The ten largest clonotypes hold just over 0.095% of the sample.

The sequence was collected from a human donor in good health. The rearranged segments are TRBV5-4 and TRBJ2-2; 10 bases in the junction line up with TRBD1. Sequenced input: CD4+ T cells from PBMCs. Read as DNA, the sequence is TGTGCCAGCAGCTTGGGGGGGACAGGGGTCCCCGGGGAGCTGTTTTTT. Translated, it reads CASSLGGTGVPGELFF.